This TCR beta chain comes out of a study of T cells in Graves' hyperthyroidism and ophthalmopathy. Amplified regions were TCR beta CDR3 sequences from RNA transcripts. RT-PCR in the first round (using the HTBI primer set) targeted the TCR CDR3. TCRdb reprocessed the multiplex PCR reads via MiXCR and lists one record per CDR3 protein. Of roughly 93,000 distinct CDR3 sequences listed, about 51% are singletons. Stable Graves' hyperthyroidism denoted no ophthalmopathy progression over 18 months. The source of the PBMCs was more than 9.5 ml of fresh peripheral blood. In the case of this clonotype: The antigen is undetermined. The conserved phenylalanine or tryptophan normally closing the CDR3 is absent here, so this likely arose from a read error. It is unclear where the CDR3 begins or ends on the DNA, so no DNA is shown, and the CDR3 is as TCRdb lists it.

Study findings and constraints: In the blood, most expanded thyroid clonotypes above 0.001 appeared as well.

This TCR derives from a woman between 40 and 50 years old with Graves' hyperthyroidism. The source material was blood.

CDR3 sequence: CASSSPGQPS. The chain employs TRBV7-4 and TRBJ1-5; the D segment call TRBD1 is taken from the table without a DNA check. With termini counted, the CDR3 has 10 amino acids. Germline V CDR1 and CDR2: SGHVT, SQSDAQ.